This T cell receptor (beta chain) appears in the sequencing data of a study of CD8 T cells in ankylosing spondylitis. Study conclusions and caveats: In ankylosing spondylitis blood, a motif of seven to nine highly homologous TCR beta variants appeared characteristic.

Molecular-barcoded quantitative 5'-RACE produced these TCR beta libraries. A single record per CDR3 protein comes from TCRdb applying MiXCR to the 5' RACE reads. This table has approximately 540,000 distinct CDR3 sequences, roughly 13% appearing once. As to this clonotype: Its antigen is as yet unknown.

This receptor was obtained from a male donor with ankylosing spondylitis. The sample was blood, either unsorted or a sorted T cell fraction (not recorded which).

The DNA for the CDR3 is TGTGCTCAGCGGCACGAACTCAACAATGAGCAGTTCTTC. This translates into CAQRHELNNEQFF. The chain carries TRBV7-9 and TRBJ2-1; maybe TRBD2 (5 bases). The germline V gene has CDR1 SEHNR and CDR2 FQNEAQ (reference sequence). CDR3 length: 13 amino acids.